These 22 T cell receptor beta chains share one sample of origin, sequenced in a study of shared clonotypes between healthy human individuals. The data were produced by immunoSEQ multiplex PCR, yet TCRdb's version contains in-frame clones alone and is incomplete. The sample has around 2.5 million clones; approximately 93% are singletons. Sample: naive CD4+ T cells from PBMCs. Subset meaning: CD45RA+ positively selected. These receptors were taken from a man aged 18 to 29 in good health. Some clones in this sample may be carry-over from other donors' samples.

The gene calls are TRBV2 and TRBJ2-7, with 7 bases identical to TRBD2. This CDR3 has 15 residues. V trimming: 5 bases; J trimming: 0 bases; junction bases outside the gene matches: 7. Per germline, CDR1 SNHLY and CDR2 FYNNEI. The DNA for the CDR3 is TGTGCCAGCAGTCCAACCGGGACTACCTCCTACGAGCAGTACTTC. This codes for CASSPTGTTSYEQYF.

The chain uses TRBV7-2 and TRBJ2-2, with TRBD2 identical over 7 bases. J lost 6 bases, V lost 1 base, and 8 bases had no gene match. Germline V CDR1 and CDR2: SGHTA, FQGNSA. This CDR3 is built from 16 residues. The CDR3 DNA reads TGTGCCAGCAGCTTAGTGCGCGGGAGAATCCCCGGGGAGCTGTTTTTT. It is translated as CASSLVRGRIPGELFF.

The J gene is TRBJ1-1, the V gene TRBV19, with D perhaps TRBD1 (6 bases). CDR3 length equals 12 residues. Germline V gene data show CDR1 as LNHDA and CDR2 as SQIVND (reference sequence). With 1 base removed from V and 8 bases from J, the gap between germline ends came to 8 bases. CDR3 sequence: CASSIAGGEAFF. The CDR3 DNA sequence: TGTGCCAGTAGTATAGCGGGGGGCGAAGCTTTCTTT.

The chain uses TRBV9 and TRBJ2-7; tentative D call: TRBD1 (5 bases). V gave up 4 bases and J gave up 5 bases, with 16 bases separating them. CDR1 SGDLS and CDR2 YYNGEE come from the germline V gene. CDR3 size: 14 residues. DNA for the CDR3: TGTGCCAGCAGCCCCGAGGTAGGGGTCCACGAGCAGTACTTC. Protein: CASSPEVGVHEQYF.

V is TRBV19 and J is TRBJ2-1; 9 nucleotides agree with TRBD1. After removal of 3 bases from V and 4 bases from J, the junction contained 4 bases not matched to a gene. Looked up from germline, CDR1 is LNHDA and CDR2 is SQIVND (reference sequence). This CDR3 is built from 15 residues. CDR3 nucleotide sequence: TGTGCCAGTAGTATCGTCGGGACAGGGTACAATGAGCAGTTCTTC. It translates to CASSIVGTGYNEQFF.

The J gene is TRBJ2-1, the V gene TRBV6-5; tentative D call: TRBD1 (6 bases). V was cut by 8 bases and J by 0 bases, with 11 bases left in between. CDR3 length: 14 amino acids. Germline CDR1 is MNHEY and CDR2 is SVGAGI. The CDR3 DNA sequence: TGTGCCAGCCGTGGACAGAGCTCCTACAATGAGCAGTTCTTC. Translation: CASRGQSSYNEQFF.

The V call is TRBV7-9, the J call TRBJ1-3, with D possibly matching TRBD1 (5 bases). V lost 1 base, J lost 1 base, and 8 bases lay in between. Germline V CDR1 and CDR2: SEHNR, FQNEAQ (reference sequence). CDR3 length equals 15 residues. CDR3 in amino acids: CASSLGGVSGNTIYF. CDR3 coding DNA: TGTGCCAGCAGCTTAGGAGGGGTATCTGGAAACACCATATATTTT.

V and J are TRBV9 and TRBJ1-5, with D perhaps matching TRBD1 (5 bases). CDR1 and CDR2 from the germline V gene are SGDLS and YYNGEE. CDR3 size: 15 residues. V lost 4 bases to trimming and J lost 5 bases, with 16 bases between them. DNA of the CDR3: TGTGCCAGCAGCCCAGGGCCCGGTACCTATCAGCCCCAGCATTTT. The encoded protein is CASSPGPGTYQPQHF.

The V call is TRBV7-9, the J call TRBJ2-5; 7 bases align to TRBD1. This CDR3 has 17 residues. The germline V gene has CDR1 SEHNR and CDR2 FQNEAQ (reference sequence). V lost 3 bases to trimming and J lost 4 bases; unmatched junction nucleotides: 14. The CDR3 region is CASSFLRDRVKGETQYF. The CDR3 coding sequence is TGTGCCAGCAGCTTCCTCCGCGACAGGGTAAAGGGAGAGACCCAGTACTTC.

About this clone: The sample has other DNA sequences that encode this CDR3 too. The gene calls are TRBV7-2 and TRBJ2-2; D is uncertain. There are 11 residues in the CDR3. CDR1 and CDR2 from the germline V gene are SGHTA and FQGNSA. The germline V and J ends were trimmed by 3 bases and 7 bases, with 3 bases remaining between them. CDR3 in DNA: TGTGCCAGCAGCTTCGTCGGGGAGCTGTTTTTT. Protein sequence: CASSFVGELFF.

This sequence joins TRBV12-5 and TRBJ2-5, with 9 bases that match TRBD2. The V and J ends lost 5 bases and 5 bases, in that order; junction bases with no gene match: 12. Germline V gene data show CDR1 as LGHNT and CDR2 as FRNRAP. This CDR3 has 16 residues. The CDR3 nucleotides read TGTGCTAGTGGTGCAGGGGTCGCGGGAGGGCCGGAGACCCAGTACTTC. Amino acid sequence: CASGAGVAGGPETQYF.

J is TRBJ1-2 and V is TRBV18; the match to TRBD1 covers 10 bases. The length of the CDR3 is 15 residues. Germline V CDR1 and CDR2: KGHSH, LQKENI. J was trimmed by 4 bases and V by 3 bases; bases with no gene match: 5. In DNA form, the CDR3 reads TGTGCCAGCTCACCCGCGACAGGGGGCGCCTATGGCTACACCTTC. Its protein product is CASSPATGGAYGYTF.

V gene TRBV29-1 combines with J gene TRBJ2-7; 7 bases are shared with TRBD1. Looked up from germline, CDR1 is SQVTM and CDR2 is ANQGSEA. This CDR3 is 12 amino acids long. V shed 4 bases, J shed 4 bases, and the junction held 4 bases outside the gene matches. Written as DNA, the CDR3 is TGCAGCGTTGTGCCACAGGGGTACGAGCAGTACTTC. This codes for CSVVPQGYEQYF.

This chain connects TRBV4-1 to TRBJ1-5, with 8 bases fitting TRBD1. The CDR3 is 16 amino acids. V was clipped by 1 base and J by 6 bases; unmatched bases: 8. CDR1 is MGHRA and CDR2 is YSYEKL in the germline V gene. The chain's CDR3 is CASSQGTGGPVQPQHF. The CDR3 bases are TGCGCCAGCAGCCAAGGAACAGGGGGACCGGTTCAGCCCCAGCATTTT.

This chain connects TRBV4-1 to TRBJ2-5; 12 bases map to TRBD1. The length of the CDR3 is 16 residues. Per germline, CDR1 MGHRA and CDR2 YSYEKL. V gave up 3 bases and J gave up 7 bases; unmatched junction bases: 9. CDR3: CASSHSGTGGSGTQYF. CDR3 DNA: TGCGCCAGCAGCCACTCCGGGACAGGGGGCAGCGGGACCCAGTACTTC.

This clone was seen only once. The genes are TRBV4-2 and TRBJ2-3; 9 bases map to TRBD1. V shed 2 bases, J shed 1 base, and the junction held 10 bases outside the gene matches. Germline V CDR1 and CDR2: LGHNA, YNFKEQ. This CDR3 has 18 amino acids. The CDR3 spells CASSQYLDRGWGTDTQYF. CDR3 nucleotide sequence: TGTGCCAGCAGCCAATACTTGGACAGGGGTTGGGGCACAGATACGCAGTATTTT.

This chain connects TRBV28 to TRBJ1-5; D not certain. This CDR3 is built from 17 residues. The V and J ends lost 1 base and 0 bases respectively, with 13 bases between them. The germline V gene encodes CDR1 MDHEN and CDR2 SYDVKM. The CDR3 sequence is CASSLFLTDYSNQPQHF. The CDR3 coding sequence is TGTGCCAGCAGTTTATTTCTAACAGACTATAGCAATCAGCCCCAGCATTTT.

DNA for the CDR3: TGTGCCATCACCTTTGACGGAAACTATGGCTACACCTTC. This encodes CAITFDGNYGYTF. The V and J genes are TRBV10-3 and TRBJ1-2; D gene uncertain. There are 13 residues in the CDR3. Germline V CDR1 and CDR2: ENHRY, SYGVKD. The V and J ends lost 7 bases and 2 bases respectively, with 11 bases between them.

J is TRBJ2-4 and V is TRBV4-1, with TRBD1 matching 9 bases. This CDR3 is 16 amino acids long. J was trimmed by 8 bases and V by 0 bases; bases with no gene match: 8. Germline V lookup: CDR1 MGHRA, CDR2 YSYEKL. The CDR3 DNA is TGCGCCAGCAGCCAAGATCAACGACAGGGGGAAGACATTCAGTACTTC. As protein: CASSQDQRQGEDIQYF.

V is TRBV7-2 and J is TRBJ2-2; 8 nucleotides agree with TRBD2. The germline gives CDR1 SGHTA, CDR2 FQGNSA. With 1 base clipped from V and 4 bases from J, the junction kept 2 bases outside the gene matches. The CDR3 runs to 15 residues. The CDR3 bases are TGTGCCAGCAGCTTAGAGCGGGAGACCACCGGGGAGCTGTTTTTT. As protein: CASSLERETTGELFF.

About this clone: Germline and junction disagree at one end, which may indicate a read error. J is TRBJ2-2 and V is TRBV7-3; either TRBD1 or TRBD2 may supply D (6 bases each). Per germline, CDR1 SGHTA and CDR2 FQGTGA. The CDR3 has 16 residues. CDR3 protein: CASSFYGGYSTGELFF. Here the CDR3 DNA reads TGTGCCAGCAGCTTTTACGGGGGCTACTCCACCGGGGAACTGTTTTTT.

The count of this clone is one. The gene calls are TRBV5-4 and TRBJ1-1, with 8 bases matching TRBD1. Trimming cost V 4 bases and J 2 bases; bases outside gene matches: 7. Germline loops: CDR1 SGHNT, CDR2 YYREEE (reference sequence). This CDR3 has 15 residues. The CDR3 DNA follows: TGTGCCAGCAGCCGAGGAGACAGGGGAAACACTGAAGCTTTCTTT. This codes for CASSRGDRGNTEAFF. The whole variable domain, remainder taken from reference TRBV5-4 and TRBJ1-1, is ETGVTQSPTHLIKTRGQQVTLRCSSQSGHNTVSWYQQALGQGPQFIFQYYREEENGRGNFPPRFSGLQFPNYSSELNVNALELDDSALYLCASSRGDRGNTEAFFGQGTRLTVV.